This TCR beta chain emerged from a study of early T cells in non-severe SARS-CoV-2 infection. Across the whole study: Unsorted whole blood bulk RNA was sequenced, with unpaired chains. Points from the study as a whole: The VDJdb matching leaned toward anti-spike CD8 responses and overlooked private and CD4 specificities.

This clonotype was detected many times. The antigen is not known. Individual cDNA molecules carried attached unique molecular identifiers. TCRdb used MiXCR to reprocess the 5' RACE reads, holding one entry per CDR3 protein. The table lists about 30,000 distinct CDR3 sequences, about 6% of them singletons, with about 5.2% in the top ten. The CDR3 is 14 residues long. V was shortened by 10 bases and J by 4 bases, with 17 bases between the two germline ends. Germline V lookup: CDR1 MDHEN, CDR2 SYDVKM. V is TRBV28 and J is TRBJ1-5; a weak D match, TRBD1 (6 bases). The source material was whole blood. The clonotype originates from an adult who was a healthcare worker with PCR-confirmed SARS-CoV-2 infection or an uninfected control (not recorded which). CDR3 DNA: TGTGCCACCAAAGGAGGGGGGTTGAATCAGCCCCAGCATTTT. As protein: CATKGGGLNQPQHF.